This passage covers 24 T cell receptor beta chains from one sample sequenced in a study of T-cell memory formation after mild COVID-19. TCRdb called the 5' RACE reads again in MiXCR, with one record for every CDR3 protein. This table has 250,000 or so distinct CDR3 sequences, over 9% appearing once. Specimen: PBMCs or a T cell subset sorted from them (not recorded which). These receptors were obtained from a man in his late teens or twenties who had mild COVID-19 (a few samples of this study predate the infection). Cell type and time point are not known.

The genes are TRBV20-1 and TRBJ1-4; D is perhaps TRBD1 (5 bases). V lost 5 bases and J 4 bases, leaving 17 bases between the germline ends. The CDR3 covers 15 residues. The V gene's germline CDR1 is DFQATT and CDR2 SNEGSKA (reference sequence). In DNA, the CDR3 is TGCAGTGCTCAGGGCCGCGACGGAAGTAATGAAAAACTGTTTTTT. This gives the protein CSAQGRDGSNEKLFF.

This clonotype appeared a few times. The chain combines TRBV3-1 with TRBJ1-2; D is unclear. CDR1 LGHDT and CDR2 YNNKEL come from the germline V gene (reference sequence). The CDR3 length is 13 residues. V was pared by 3 bases and J by 4 bases, with 9 bases between. The CDR3 DNA follows: TGTGCCAGCAGCCAGCCGGACGCCTATGGCTACACCTTC. It is translated as CASSQPDAYGYTF. The complete variable domain, with remaining parts taken from reference TRBV3-1 and TRBJ1-2, reads DTAVSQTPKYLVTQMGNDKSIKCEQNLGHDTMYWYKQDSKKFLKIMFSYNNKELIINETVPNRFSPKSPDKAHLNLHINSLELGDSAVYFCASSQPDAYGYTFGSGTRLTVV.

The CDR3 DNA reads TGTGCCAGCATCAGGACTAGTTCTACAGATACGCAGTATTTT. Its translation: CASIRTSSTDTQYF. This sequence joins TRBV7-2 and TRBJ2-3, with 7 bases identical to TRBD2. Germline-derived CDR1 and CDR2 are SGHTA and FQGNSA. The V gene end was trimmed by 7 bases and the J gene end by 3 bases; junction bases not matched to a gene: 7. The CDR3 spans 14 residues.

This clonotype showed up many times. The chain links TRBV4-3 to TRBJ2-5, with TRBD2 matching over 11 bases. The CDR3 totals 19 residues. Germline trimming cut 0 bases from V and 4 bases from J; bases unmatched to any gene: 13. Germline CDR1 reads LGHNA; CDR2 reads YSLEER. CDR3 nucleotides: TGCGCCAGCAGCCAAGATCCCTTTCCGGCTAGCGGGAGGAGAGAGACCCAGTACTTC. This translates into CASSQDPFPASGRRETQYF.

This clonotype was observed many times. V and J are TRBV5-1 and TRBJ2-3; 9 positions match TRBD1. The length of the CDR3 is 14 residues. Trimming at V came to 4 bases and at J to 4 bases, leaving 4 bases not matched to a gene. Germline CDR1 SGHRS, CDR2 YFSETQ. The CDR3 region has the DNA TGCGCCAGCAGCCAGGACAGGGGCGCAGATACGCAGTATTTT. This codes for CASSQDRGADTQYF.

This clonotype has ten or more counts. This chain joins TRBV7-3 and TRBJ2-3, with TRBD2 as a possible D gene (6 bases). Germline V gene data show CDR1 as SGHTA and CDR2 as FQGTGA. CDR3 length: 14 residues. V lost 5 bases, J lost 4 bases, and 13 bases lay in between. CDR3 sequence (DNA): TGTGCCAGCAGCCCCTTTGCGGGGTCAGATACGCAGTATTTT. Residues: CASSPFAGSDTQYF.

This clonotype was seen more than once but under ten times. The chain carries TRBV7-2 and TRBJ1-6; TRBD1 aligns across 7 bases. Germline CDR1 and CDR2: SGHTA and FQGNSA. Trimming took 2 bases from V and 9 from J; bases not matched to a gene: 4. The CDR3 has 14 residues. Here the CDR3 DNA reads TGTGCCAGCAGCTTAAACAGGGGAGGTTCACCCCTCCACTTT. Translating gives CASSLNRGGSPLHF. Full variable domain (remainder filled in from reference TRBV7-2 and TRBJ1-6): GAGVSQSPSNKVTEKGKDVELRCDPISGHTALYWYRQSLGQGLEFLIYFQGNSAPDKSGLPSDRFSAERTGGSVSTLTIQRTQQEDSAVYLCASSLNRGGSPLHFGNGTRLTVT.

In its sample, this clonotype was seen many times. The chain combines TRBV20-1 with TRBJ2-3, with D possibly TRBD2 on 5 matching bases. Between the trimmed V and J ends, which lost 6 bases and 2 bases, there was a span of 9 bases. Germline V gene lookup returns CDR1 DFQATT and CDR2 SNEGSKA (reference sequence). The CDR3 consists of 12 residues. This chain's CDR3 is CSAQLDTDTQYF. The CDR3 nucleotides are TGCAGTGCCCAACTAGACACAGATACGCAGTATTTT.

Only a few counts were recorded for this clonotype. The chain carries TRBV20-1 and TRBJ1-2, with TRBD1 matching over 10 bases. J lost 4 bases, V lost 5 bases, and 7 bases had no gene match. From germline, CDR1 is DFQATT and CDR2 SNEGSKA (reference sequence). The CDR3 is 14 amino acids. The CDR3 nucleotides read TGCAGTGCTCCAGGGACAGGGGAGGGCTATGGCTACACCTTC. It specifies CSAPGTGEGYGYTF.

This clonotype showed up just a few times. The chain combines TRBV5-6 with TRBJ1-6, with D tentatively TRBD1 (5 bases). Germline values: CDR1 SGHDT, CDR2 YYEEEE. Trimming removed 4 bases from V and 2 bases from J, with 10 bases in between. The CDR3 length is 15 residues. The CDR3 loop is CASSSGTAYNSPLHF. The CDR3 DNA is TGTGCCAGCAGCAGCGGGACGGCCTATAATTCACCCCTCCACTTT.

This chain links TRBV9 with TRBJ1-3; D gene uncertain. CDR3 length equals 14 residues. Germline lookup yields CDR1 SGDLS and CDR2 YYNGEE. V was trimmed by 6 bases and J by 0 bases, leaving 10 bases between them. CDR3 residues: CASNMGSSGNTIYF. The CDR3 DNA reads as TGTGCCAGCAATATGGGGTCCTCTGGAAACACCATATATTTT.

This clonotype occurred many times. V and J are TRBV27 and TRBJ2-2; no definite D call. Trimming stripped 2 bases from V and 7 bases from J, with 8 bases between. The CDR3 is made up of 13 amino acids. Germline values: CDR1 MNHEY, CDR2 SMNVEV (reference sequence). CDR3 sequence (DNA): TGTGCCAGCAGTTTAAATGGGCACGGGGAGCTGTTTTTT. Translating gives CASSLNGHGELFF.

The chain joins TRBV4-1 to TRBJ1-1; 7 nucleotides line up with TRBD1. The CDR3 spans 16 residues. V lost 7 bases and J lost 2; bases outside the gene matches: 13. CDR1 is MGHRA and CDR2 is YSYEKL in the germline V gene. CDR3 loop: CASTRDGTVLNTEAFF. In nucleotides, the CDR3 is TGCGCCAGCACCCGGGACGGGACAGTGTTAAACACTGAAGCTTTCTTT.

In this sample, this clonotype turned up a few times. This chain uses TRBV24-1 with TRBJ1-5, with D tentatively TRBD1 (5 bases). The CDR3 has 14 residues. CDR1 and CDR2 (germline): KGHDR, SFDVKD. Trimming pared 4 bases from V and 5 bases from J, leaving 11 bases between. The CDR3 reads CATSDNAGYQPQHF. The DNA of the CDR3 is TGTGCCACCAGTGACAACGCAGGGTATCAGCCCCAGCATTTT.

The chain carries TRBV6-2 or TRBV6-3 and TRBJ2-7; the D gene could be TRBD1 or TRBD2 (5 bases each). Germline CDR1 MNHEY, CDR2 SVGEGT. The CDR3 runs 15 residues. Trimming cost V 6 bases and J 1 base, with 16 bases left between them. CDR3 in DNA: TGTGCCAGCAGCGACGGGGCGCTGGGGTCCTACGAGCAGTACTTC. Its translation is CASSDGALGSYEQYF.

Only a few counts were recorded for this clonotype. The gene calls are TRBV20-1 and TRBJ2-2, with D uncertain. V was clipped by 0 bases and J by 0 bases, with 11 bases between them. This CDR3 region has 16 residues. Germline CDR1 reads DFQATT; CDR2 reads SNEGSKA (reference sequence). CDR3 sequence reads: CSARDKAQANTGELFF. CDR3 nucleotide sequence: TGCAGTGCTAGAGATAAGGCGCAGGCGAACACCGGGGAGCTGTTTTTT.

This clonotype was recorded a few times. The chain combines TRBV14 with TRBJ1-2; D gene ambiguous. Germline assignment: CDR1 SGHDN and CDR2 FVKESK. This CDR3 has 15 residues. Trimming removed 0 bases at V and 5 bases at J, with 13 bases between. CDR3 bases: TGTGCCAGCAGCCAAGATACGGACTGGTCATATGGCTACACCTTC. Its protein product is CASSQDTDWSYGYTF.

The sample holds a few counts of this clonotype. The chain carries TRBV4-1 and TRBJ1-1; 10 bases line up with TRBD1. Germline V gene sequence: CDR1 MGHRA, CDR2 YSYEKL. The CDR3 contains 16 residues. Trimming removed 0 bases from V and 7 bases from J; junction bases left unmatched: 8. For the CDR3, the DNA is TGCGCCAGCAGCCAAGAGCTAAGACAGGGGGCTGGTGAAGCTTTCTTT. Translated, it gives CASSQELRQGAGEAFF.

In nucleotides, the CDR3 is TGTGCCAGCAGTTTCCTCGAGGGGGCCTTTGAAGCTTTCTTT. Encoded protein: CASSFLEGAFEAFF. The chain has TRBV12-3 or TRBV12-4 and TRBJ1-1, with TRBD1 matching over 7 bases. V lost 3 bases to trimming and J lost 7 bases; unmatched junction nucleotides: 8. This CDR3 has 14 amino acids.

The J gene is TRBJ1-1, the V gene TRBV5-6; a possible D gene is TRBD1 (5 bases). The V gene's germline CDR1 is SGHDT and CDR2 YYEEEE. The CDR3 consists of 14 residues. V lost 4 bases, J lost 0 bases, and 10 bases lay in between. The CDR3 sequence is CASSMDIMNTEAFF. Here the CDR3 DNA reads TGTGCCAGCAGCATGGACATCATGAACACTGAAGCTTTCTTT.

There are a few counts of this clonotype. The rearrangement links TRBV20-1 to TRBJ2-3; the D gene is possibly TRBD1 (6 bases). This CDR3 is built from 15 residues. The germline V gene encodes CDR1 DFQATT and CDR2 SNEGSKA (reference sequence). V lost 3 bases and J lost 0, with 13 bases in between. The CDR3 DNA reads TGCAGTGCTAGTACGGACAGATCTAGCACAGATACGCAGTATTTT. This sequence encodes CSASTDRSSTDTQYF.

This clonotype has only a few counts. For the CDR3, the DNA is TGCAGTGTCCACGGGGGAGCGAACACCGGGGAGCTGTTTTTT. It translates to CSVHGGANTGELFF. The genes are TRBV20-1 and TRBJ2-2; tentative D call: TRBD2 (6 bases). The V end lost 7 bases, the J end lost 0 bases, and 12 bases lay between the germline ends. The CDR3 has 14 amino acids. Germline-derived CDR1 and CDR2 are DFQATT and SNEGSKA (reference sequence).

The CDR3 is CASSPRGIWGEQYF. The CDR3 DNA follows: TGTGCCAGCAGCCCCCGGGGGATCTGGGGGGAGCAGTATTTT. The rearrangement joins TRBV7-3 to TRBJ2-3; D is possibly TRBD2 (6 bases). Germline V CDR1 and CDR2: SGHTA, FQGTGA. The V and J ends lost 5 bases and 11 bases respectively, with 20 bases between them. There are 14 residues in the CDR3.

This clonotype was counted many times. The chain has TRBV11-2 and TRBJ1-4; D perhaps matches TRBD1 (5 bases). CDR1 is SGHAT and CDR2 is FQNNGV in the germline V gene. This CDR3 comprises 14 residues. The germline V and J ends were trimmed by 5 bases and 7 bases, with 14 bases remaining between them. The CDR3 spells CASSQQEFSEKLFF. The DNA of the CDR3 is TGTGCCAGCAGCCAACAGGAATTTAGTGAAAAACTGTTTTTT.